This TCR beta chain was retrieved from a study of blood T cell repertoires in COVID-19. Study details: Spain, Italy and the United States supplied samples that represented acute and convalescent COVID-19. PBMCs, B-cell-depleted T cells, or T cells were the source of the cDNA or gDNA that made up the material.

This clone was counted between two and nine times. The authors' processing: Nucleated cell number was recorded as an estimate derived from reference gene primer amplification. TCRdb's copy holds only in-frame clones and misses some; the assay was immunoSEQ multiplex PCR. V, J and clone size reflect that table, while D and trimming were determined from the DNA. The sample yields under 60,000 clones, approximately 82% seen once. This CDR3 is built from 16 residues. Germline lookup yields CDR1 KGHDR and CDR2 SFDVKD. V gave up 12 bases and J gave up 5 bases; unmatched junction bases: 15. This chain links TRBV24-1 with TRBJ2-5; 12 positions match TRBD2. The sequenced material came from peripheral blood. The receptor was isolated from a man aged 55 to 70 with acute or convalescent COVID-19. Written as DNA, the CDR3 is TGTGCCGTCGGCCGTGCTAGCGGGGGGGCCCGGGAGACCCAGTACTTC. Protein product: CAVGRASGGARETQYF.